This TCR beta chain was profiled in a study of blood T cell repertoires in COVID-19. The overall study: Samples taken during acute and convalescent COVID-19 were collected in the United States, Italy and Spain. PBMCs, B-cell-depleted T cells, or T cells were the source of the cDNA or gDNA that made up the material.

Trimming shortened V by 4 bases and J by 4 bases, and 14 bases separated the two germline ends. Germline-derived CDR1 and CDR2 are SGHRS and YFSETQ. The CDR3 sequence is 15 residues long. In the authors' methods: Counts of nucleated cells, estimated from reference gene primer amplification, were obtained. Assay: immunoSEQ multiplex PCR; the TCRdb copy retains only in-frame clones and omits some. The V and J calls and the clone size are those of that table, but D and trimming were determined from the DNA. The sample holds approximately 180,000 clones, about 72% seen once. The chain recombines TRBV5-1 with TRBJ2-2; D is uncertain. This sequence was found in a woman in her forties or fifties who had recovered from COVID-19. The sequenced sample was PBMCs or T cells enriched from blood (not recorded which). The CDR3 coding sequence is TGCGCCAGCAGCCCGAGGCGGATGACCACCGGGGAGCTGTTTTTT. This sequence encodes CASSPRRMTTGELFF.